This T cell receptor (beta chain) was sequenced for a study of Graves' ophthalmopathy and Graves' hyperthyroidism. Amplification of the TCR beta CDR3 regions used RNA transcripts (as template). Scientists carried out first-round RT-PCR using HTBI primers and then a second-round multiplex PCR. Via MiXCR, TCRdb re-called the multiplex PCR reads, giving one row per CDR3 protein. Among some 390,000 distinct CDR3 sequences, approximately 20% were seen once, and the ten largest hold 1.5% to 2%. With 7 bases clipped from V and 5 bases from J, the junction kept 13 bases outside the gene matches. CDR3 length: 17 residues. CDR1 and CDR2 from the germline V gene are MDHEN and SYDVKM. Regarding the study as a whole: Both an approximately 68% sensitivity and an approximately 72% specificity characterized the model's predictions of ophthalmopathy progression. Using a 13-signature model, the authors split ophthalmopathy from stable hyperthyroidism, with 85% to 90% sensitivity and approximately 78% specificity.

This clonotype was recorded at least ten times. Its antigen is as yet unknown. The chain joins TRBV28 to TRBJ2-5; the match to TRBD2 covers 13 bases. The TCR sequence derives from a woman between 18 and 29 years old with Graves' ophthalmopathy. Sequenced input: peripheral blood. The CDR3 DNA follows: TGTGCCAGCAACACCCAGACTAGCGGGAGGAGAGGGGAGACCCAGTACTTC. As protein: CASNTQTSGRRGETQYF.